The entry that follows covers one T cell receptor beta chain sequence. V gave up 3 bases and J gave up 6 bases, with 15 bases separating them. Germline V gene data show CDR1 as WNHNN and CDR2 as SYGVQD (reference sequence). This CDR3 has 14 amino acids. The method was immunoSEQ multiplex PCR; TCRdb's version includes in-frame clones alone and lacks a portion of them. The table shows some 200,000 clones, with 75% to 85% occurring only once. These data are taken from a study of blood T cell repertoires in COVID-19. The receptor comes from a woman in her thirties or forties with COVID-19, enrolled during active disease. This sequence joins TRBV10-1 and TRBJ2-7, with D possibly being TRBD2 (5 bases). The sequenced material came from peripheral blood. CDR3 loop: CASSEVGISGEQYF. The CDR3, as DNA: TGCGCCAGCAGTGAAGTCGGGATTTCAGGCGAGCAGTACTTC.